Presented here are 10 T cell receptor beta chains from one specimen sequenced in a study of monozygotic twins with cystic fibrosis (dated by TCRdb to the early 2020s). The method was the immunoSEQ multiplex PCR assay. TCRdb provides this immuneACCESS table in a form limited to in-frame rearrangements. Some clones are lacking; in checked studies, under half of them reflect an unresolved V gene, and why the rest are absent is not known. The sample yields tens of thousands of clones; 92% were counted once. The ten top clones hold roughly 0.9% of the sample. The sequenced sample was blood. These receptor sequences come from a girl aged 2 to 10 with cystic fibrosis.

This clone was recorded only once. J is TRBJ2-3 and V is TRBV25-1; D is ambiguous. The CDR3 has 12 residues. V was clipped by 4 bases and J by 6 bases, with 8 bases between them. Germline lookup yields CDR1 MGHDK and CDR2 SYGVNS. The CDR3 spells CASSGDRDTQYF. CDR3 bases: TGTGCCAGCAGTGGTGATCGGGATACGCAGTATTTT. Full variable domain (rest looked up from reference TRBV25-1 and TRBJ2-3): EADIYQTPRYLVIGTGKKITLECSQTMGHDKMYWYQQDPGMELHLIHYSYGVNSTEKGDLSSESTVSRIRTEHFPLTLESARPSHTSQYLCASSGDRDTQYFGPGTRLTVL.

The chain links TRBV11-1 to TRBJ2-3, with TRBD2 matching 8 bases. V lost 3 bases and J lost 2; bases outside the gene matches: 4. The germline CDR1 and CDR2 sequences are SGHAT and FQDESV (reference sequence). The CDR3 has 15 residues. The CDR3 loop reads CASSLERGNTDTQYF. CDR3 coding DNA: TGTGCCAGCAGCTTGGAGCGGGGGAACACAGATACGCAGTATTTT.

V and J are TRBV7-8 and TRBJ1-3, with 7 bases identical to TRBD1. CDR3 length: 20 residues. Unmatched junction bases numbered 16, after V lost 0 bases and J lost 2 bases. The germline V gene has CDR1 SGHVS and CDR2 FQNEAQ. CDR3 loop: CASSLADRETARRAGNTIYF. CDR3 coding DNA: TGTGCCAGCAGCTTAGCAGACAGGGAGACGGCGAGACGAGCTGGAAACACCATATATTTT.

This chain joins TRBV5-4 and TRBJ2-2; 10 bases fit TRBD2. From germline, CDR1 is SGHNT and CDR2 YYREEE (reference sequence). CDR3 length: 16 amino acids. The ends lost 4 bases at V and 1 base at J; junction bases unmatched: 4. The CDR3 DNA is TGTGCCAGCAGCCCCCCTAGCGGGAGGAACACCGGGGAGCTGTTTTTT. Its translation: CASSPPSGRNTGELFF.

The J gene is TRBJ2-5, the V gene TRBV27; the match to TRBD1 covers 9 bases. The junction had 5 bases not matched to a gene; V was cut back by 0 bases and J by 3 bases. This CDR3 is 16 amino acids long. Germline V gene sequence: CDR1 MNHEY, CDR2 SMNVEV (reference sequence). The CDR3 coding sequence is TGTGCCAGCAGTTTATCCTTCGACAGGGGGGAAGAGACCCAGTACTTC. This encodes CASSLSFDRGEETQYF.

CDR3 residues: CASSLALGWETDTQYF. The CDR3 DNA sequence: TGTGCCAGCAGCTTAGCCCTCGGGTGGGAGACAGATACGCAGTATTTT. The chain uses TRBV7-6 and TRBJ2-3, with D perhaps TRBD2 (5 bases). This CDR3 has 16 amino acids. Per the germline V gene, CDR1 is SGHVS and CDR2 is FNYEAQ. V was trimmed by 0 bases and J by 3 bases, leaving 13 bases between them.

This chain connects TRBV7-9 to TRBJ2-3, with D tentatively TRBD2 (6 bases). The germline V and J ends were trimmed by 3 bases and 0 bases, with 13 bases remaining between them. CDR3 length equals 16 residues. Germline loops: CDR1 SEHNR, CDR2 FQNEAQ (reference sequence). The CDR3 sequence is CASSFGGAVSTDTQYF. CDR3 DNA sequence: TGTGCCAGCAGCTTCGGGGGAGCGGTAAGCACAGATACGCAGTATTTT. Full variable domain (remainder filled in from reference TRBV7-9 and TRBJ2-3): DTGVSQNPRHKITKRGQNVTFRCDPISEHNRLYWYRQTLGQGPEFLTYFQNEAQLEKSRLLSDRFSAERPKGSFSTLEIQRTEQGDSAMYLCASSFGGAVSTDTQYFGPGTRLTVL.

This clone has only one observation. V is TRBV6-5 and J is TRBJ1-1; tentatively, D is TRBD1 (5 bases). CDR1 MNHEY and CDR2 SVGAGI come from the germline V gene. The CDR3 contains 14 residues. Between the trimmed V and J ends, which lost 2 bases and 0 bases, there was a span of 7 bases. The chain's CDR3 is CASSYGAVNTEAFF. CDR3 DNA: TGTGCCAGCAGTTACGGGGCTGTGAACACTGAAGCTTTCTTT.

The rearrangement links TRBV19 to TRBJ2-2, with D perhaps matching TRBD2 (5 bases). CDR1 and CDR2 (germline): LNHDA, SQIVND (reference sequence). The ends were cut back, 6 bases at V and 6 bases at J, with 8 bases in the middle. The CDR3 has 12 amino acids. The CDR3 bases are TGTGCCAGTAGCCCGGAGGCCGGGGAGCTGTTTTTT. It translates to CASSPEAGELFF.

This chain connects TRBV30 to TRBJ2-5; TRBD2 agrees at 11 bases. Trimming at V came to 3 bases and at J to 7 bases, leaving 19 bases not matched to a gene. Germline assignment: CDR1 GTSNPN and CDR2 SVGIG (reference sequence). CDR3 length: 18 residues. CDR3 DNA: TGTGCCTGGAGCACCTTACCCCCGGGACTAGCGGCTCCCGGGACCCAGTACTTC. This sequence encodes CAWSTLPPGLAAPGTQYF. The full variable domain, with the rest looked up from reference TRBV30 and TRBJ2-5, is SQTIHQWPATLVQPVGSPLSLECTVEGTSNPNLYWYRQAAGRGLQLLFYSVGIGQISSEVPQNLSASRPQDRQFILSSKKLLLSDSGFYLCAWSTLPPGLAAPGTQYFGPGTRLLVL.